This T cell receptor beta chain originates from a study of blood T cell repertoires in COVID-19. Cohort assignment relied on participant-reported clinical history. A COVID-19 case had been met by exposed participants during the 2 weeks before study entry. V lost 4 bases and J lost 3; bases outside the gene matches: 18. The CDR3 is 19 amino acids. CDR1 LGHNA and CDR2 YSLEER come from the germline V gene. Original processing methods: Reference gene primer amplification gave nucleated cell count estimates. Sequencing used immunoSEQ multiplex PCR; TCRdb keeps in-frame clones, though not all of them. D and trimming come from the DNA, and the V and J calls and clone size come from that table. The table records approximately 300,000 clones, approximately 81% of them present only once.

The chain recombines TRBV4-3 with TRBJ2-1; 7 nucleotides align to TRBD2. The receptor's source is a woman in her 30s who had been exposed to COVID-19. The sequenced sample consisted of PBMCs or T cells enriched from blood (not recorded which). In DNA, the CDR3 is TGCGCCAGCAGCCCGGGGTATGGGGGGGATGACCAACTCTACAATGAGCAGTTCTTC. This translates into CASSPGYGGDDQLYNEQFF.